This T cell receptor (beta chain) was profiled in a study of PD-1 blockade in mismatch repair-deficient tumors. Study-wide background: All were previously treated, progressing patients with over 9 mismatch repair-deficient cancer types. The study's findings and limits: Rapid post-treatment expansion, then contraction, generally preceding radiologic response, marked tumor-resident clones.

As regards this clone: Antigen unknown.

TCR sequencing covered a few patients who responded to pembrolizumab. CDR3 size: 15 residues. Germline CDR1 is SEHNR and CDR2 is FQNEAQ (reference sequence). The V and J ends lost 4 bases and 1 base respectively, with 12 bases between them. Clones were sequenced by immunoSEQ multiplex PCR, and TCRdb holds only the in-frame ones, with some missing. The sample has some 110,000 clones, about 74% seen once; the top ten hold 4% to 6%. The sample consisted of peripheral blood, taken approximately 64 weeks after starting pembrolizumab. This chain uses TRBV7-9 with TRBJ2-3, with D maybe TRBD2 (5 bases). The receptor comes from an adult with mismatch repair-deficient cancer. CDR3 nucleotides: TGTGCCAGCAGCTCGGTGGACTCAGGCACAGATACGCAGTATTTT. Amino acids: CASSSVDSGTDTQYF.